Listed below are T cell receptor beta chains from one sample, sequenced in a study of glioma-infiltrating T cells after dendritic cell vaccination. Clones were sequenced by immunoSEQ multiplex PCR, and TCRdb holds only the in-frame ones, with some missing. The data show more than 95,000 clones, roughly 79% seen once. Specimen: blood, collected before dendritic cell vaccination. These receptors were obtained from a human donor with glioblastoma. The CDR3 runs from the conserved cysteine through the conserved F or W. D genes are given only for firm matches. Clone size is stated in some rows and not others, as once, few, many or a class when expanded.

>few|TRBJ2-7|TRBV7-2|-
TGTGCCAGCAGCTTAGGACTGTACGCGGGCCGGGGCTACGAGCAGTACTTC
CASSLGLYAGRGYEQYF
>-|TRBJ2-5|TRBV2|TRBD2
TGTGCCAGCAGTGAGGGGCGGGGGACAGAGACCCAGTACTTC
CASSEGRGTETQYF
>-|TRBJ1-5|TRBV5-4|-
TGTGCCAGCAAGGGGCCAACGGGTCAGCCCCAGCATTTT
CASKGPTGQPQHF
>-|TRBJ1-4|TRBV14|-
TGTGCCAGCAGCCAAGATCTTCCAGGGGATGCAACTAATGAAAAACTGTTTTTT
CASSQDLPGDATNEKLFF
>-|TRBJ2-1|TRBV19|TRBD2
TGTGCCAGTAGTGGACTAGCGGGCGCCTACAATGAGCAGTTCTTC
CASSGLAGAYNEQFF
>once|TRBJ1-1|TRBV6-5|TRBD1
TGTGCCAGCAGACAGGGGGGTACTGAAGCTTTCTTT
CASRQGGTEAFF
>-|TRBJ1-2|TRBV6-5|-
TGTGCCAGCAGTTACTCAGCAGGGATCGGCTATGGCTACACCTTC
CASSYSAGIGYGYTF
>-|TRBJ1-2|TRBV30|TRBD1
TGTGCCTGGAGTCCGGACAGGGGGGGCTATGGCTACACCTTC
CAWSPDRGGYGYTF
>-|TRBJ2-7|TRBV5-1|-
TGCGCCAGCAGCCTAGACCGGGATTCCTACGAGCAGTACTTC
CASSLDRDSYEQYF
>-|TRBJ2-7|TRBV9|-
TGTGCCAGCAGCCCCCCGGGGAACCCCTACGAGCAGTACTTC
CASSPPGNPYEQYF
>-|TRBJ2-1|TRBV10-3|TRBD2
TGTGCCATCAGTGTTTCGAGCGGGGGGGCTAATGAGCAGTTCTTC
CAISVSSGGANEQFF
>-|TRBJ1-2|TRBV6-1|-
TGTGCCAGCAGTACGGGCCCTCGGAGGGGCTACACCTTC
CASSTGPRRGYTF
>-|TRBJ2-1|TRBV29-1|-
TGCAGCGCCGTCGCGGTGAATGAGCAGTTCTTC
CSAVAVNEQFF
>-|TRBJ2-1|TRBV9|TRBD1
TGTGCCAGCAGCGTAGTTCGACAGGGGGTGAATGAGCAGTTCTTC
CASSVVRQGVNEQFF
>-|TRBJ1-6|TRBV13|-
TGTGCCAGCAGCTCGAGCCTGGGAATGGGGCGGCCACCCCTCCACTTT
CASSSSLGMGRPPLHF
>-|TRBJ2-3|TRBV7-2|TRBD2
TGTGCCAGCAGCTTAGGGGTGGGAGCGGGGGGTAGGACGCAGTATTTT
CASSLGVGAGGRTQYF
>-|TRBJ2-7|TRBV21-1|-
TGTGCCAGCAGCAAAGGAACTCGGCAGTACTTC
CASSKGTRQYF
>-|TRBJ2-7|TRBV2|-
TGTGCCAGCAGTGTGGAACCGCGGGCAGGGCAGTACTTC
CASSVEPRAGQYF
>-|TRBJ1-1|TRBV18|-
TGTGCCAGCTCAACGGGGGGTTCGGACACTGAAGCTTTCTTT
CASSTGGSDTEAFF
>-|TRBJ1-4|TRBV27|TRBD1
TGTGCCAGCAGTTCGGGACAGGGGGCAGAAAAACTGTTTTTT
CASSSGQGAEKLFF
>-|TRBJ1-1|TRBV9|-
TGTGCCAGCAGCGTAGCTTGGGGCAGTGAAGCTTTCTTT
CASSVAWGSEAFF
>-|TRBJ2-1|TRBV30|-
TGTGCCTGGATACCACCGAGCTCCTACAATGAGCAGTTCTTC
CAWIPPSSYNEQFF
>-|TRBJ2-7|TRBV5-8|TRBD1
TGTGCCAGCAGCCTCGACAGGGTCGAGCAGTACTTC
CASSLDRVEQYF
>-|TRBJ1-2|TRBV6-5|TRBD1
TGTGCCAGCAGTTATTCGACAGGGGGCCGCGCTAGCACCTTC
CASSYSTGGRASTF
>-|TRBJ2-2|TRBV5-1|-
TGCGCCAGCAGCTTGCTTGGACAACTCCGGACCGGGGAGCTGTTTTTT
CASSLLGQLRTGELFF
>-|TRBJ2-7|TRBV14|-
TGTGCCAGCAGCCAAGACCTTTACAGTGGAAAGGAGCAGTACTTC
CASSQDLYSGKEQYF
>-|TRBJ2-5|TRBV19|-
TGTGCCAGTAGTATAGAAGGGGGGGCCTTCCAAGAGACCCAGTACTTC
CASSIEGGAFQETQYF
>-|TRBJ2-7|TRBV10-2|TRBD1
TGCGCCAGCAGGGACAGGGGGCAATACGAGCAGTACTTC
CASRDRGQYEQYF
>-|TRBJ2-1|TRBV13|-
TGTGCCAGCAGAGCTTACAATGTCAGGGAATTCTACAATGAGCAGTTCTTC
CASRAYNVREFYNEQFF
>once|TRBJ2-3|TRBV10-3|-
TGTGCCATCAGTGAGTCACAGGGTCGCACAGATACGCAGTATTTT
CAISESQGRTDTQYF
>-|TRBJ2-5|TRBV2|TRBD1
TGTGCCAGCAGTGAGACAGGGGGCGGGACCCAGTACTTC
CASSETGGGTQYF
>-|TRBJ1-2|TRBV5-1|TRBD1
TGCGCCAGCAGACCTGGGACAGGGTTCGACTATGGCTACACCTTC
CASRPGTGFDYGYTF
>-|TRBJ2-1|TRBV7-2|-
TGTGCCAGCAGCACGACGGGGGAGGCCTACAATGAGCAGTTCTTC
CASSTTGEAYNEQFF
>-|TRBJ2-5|TRBV6-5|-
TGTGCCAGCAGCACCCAGGGAAAAGAGACCCAGTACTTC
CASSTQGKETQYF
>-|TRBJ1-6|TRBV6-5|TRBD1
TGTGCCAACCGGGACAGGGAGGGATGGGTTTCACCCCTCCACTTT
CANRDREGWVSPLHF
>few|TRBJ1-5|TRBV28|-
TGTGCCACCAAACGGGGGATAGGCAATCAGCCCCAGCATTTT
CATKRGIGNQPQHF
>once|TRBJ1-2|TRBV9|TRBD1
TGTGCCAGCAGCGTAGCAGGGGGCTTTGGCTACACCTTC
CASSVAGGFGYTF
>-|TRBJ2-6|TRBV7-9|-
TGTGCCAGCAGCTTAAGAGTCTCTGGGGCCAACGTCCTGACTTTC
CASSLRVSGANVLTF
>-|TRBJ2-3|TRBV10-2|-
TGCGCCAGCAGTCCCCAGGTGGGAGGCAATCAGCCCCAGTATTTT
CASSPQVGGNQPQYF
>-|TRBJ1-1|TRBV19|TRBD1
TGTGCCAGTAGTCAGGGGGACACTGAAGCTTTCTTT
CASSQGDTEAFF
>-|TRBJ1-1|TRBV29-1|TRBD1
TGCAGCGTTACGGGACAGGGGAGCACTGAAGCTTTCTTT
CSVTGQGSTEAFF
>-|TRBJ1-1|TRBV9|TRBD1
TGTGCCAGCAGCAACACGAGACAGGGGGACCTTGAAGCTTTCTTT
CASSNTRQGDLEAFF
>-|TRBJ2-1|TRBV18|TRBD1
TGTGCCAGCTCACCACCGGGGACAGGGGTCAAAAATGAGCAGTTCTTC
CASSPPGTGVKNEQFF
>-|TRBJ1-4|TRBV27|-
TGTGCCAGTCGGAAACAGGGTTTCAATGAAAAACTGTTTTTT
CASRKQGFNEKLFF